This entry concerns a single T cell receptor (beta chain). Its antigen is as yet unknown. The CDR3 consists of 13 residues. This sample is part of a study of T cells expressing NK-cell markers. The study, taken as a whole, reports: Dominant NKG2C+ clonotype frequencies of roughly 1.0-7.5% of CD8+ T cells were measured in over five donors.

One entry per CDR3 protein, without DNA, is what TCRdb gives after re-calling the 5' RACE reads. Recorded for this sample: about 460,000 distinct CDR3 sequences. The sequencing input was blood T cells: a sorted CD56 or NKG2C T cell subset, CD4+ or CD8+ T cells, or bulk PBMC T cells (not recorded which). This clonotype was obtained from a woman in her fifties or sixties in good health. This chain joins TRBV12-3 or TRBV12-4 and TRBJ2-3. The CDR3 is CASSLVGRDTQYF.